These T cell receptor beta chains were read from a single sample in a study of T cell responses to AZD1222 COVID-19 vaccine. Clones were sequenced by immunoSEQ multiplex PCR, and TCRdb holds only the in-frame ones, with some missing. The sample lists about 130,000 clones; 75% to 90% were seen once. This material consisted of peripheral blood, taken on day 0 of AZD1222 vaccination. The receptors were sampled from an adult in good health. Each CDR3 is given with its conserved first and last residue. The D gene is left open where the match is weak. Clone size, where shown, is once, few, many, or a class for clones that have expanded.

clone size	V gene	D gene	J gene	CDR3 DNA	CDR3 protein
.	TRBV6-6	.	TRBJ2-6	TGTGCCAGCAGTCTAGCTCAGGGGCTCTCTGGGGCCAACGTCCTGACTTTC	CASSLAQGLSGANVLTF
.	TRBV4-1	.	TRBJ1-3	TGCGCCAGCAGCTCCCGGGACTTAGGAAACACCATATATTTT	CASSSRDLGNTIYF
.	TRBV7-9	.	TRBJ2-2	TGTGCCAGCAGCTTAGCCAGGGTGGACGGGGAGCTGTTTTTT	CASSLARVDGELFF
.	TRBV19	TRBD1	TRBJ1-1	TGTGCCAGTAGTCCTATTGACAGGGGGCGAAGTGGAGCTTTCTTT	CASSPIDRGRSGAFF
.	TRBV4-1	.	TRBJ1-1	TGCGCCAGCAGCCCCGTCCCGTTGAACACTGAAGCTTTCTTT	CASSPVPLNTEAFF
.	TRBV11-3	.	TRBJ1-6	TGTGCCAGCAGCTTAAGCGAGTCCTCACCCCTCCACTTT	CASSLSESSPLHF
.	TRBV6-4	.	TRBJ1-6	TGTGCCAGCAGTGACCCAACTCAGGGTTCACCCCTCCACTTT	CASSDPTQGSPLHF
.	TRBV10-3	.	TRBJ1-1	TGTGCCTCAAGAGGTGGTAGGGATCACGAGTTCGCTTTCTTT	CASRGGRDHEFAFF
few	TRBV9	.	TRBJ1-2	TGTGCCAGCGCCCTCGGGAGTTATGGCTACACCTTC	CASALGSYGYTF
.	TRBV10-3	.	TRBJ2-2	TGTGCCATCAGTGGGGGCACACAAAACACCGGGGAGCTGTTTTTT	CAISGGTQNTGELFF
.	TRBV19	.	TRBJ2-1	TGTGCCAGTAGTATAAAACTCATCTCCTACAATGAGCAGTTCTTC	CASSIKLISYNEQFF
.	TRBV6-5	.	TRBJ1-2	TGTGCCAGCAGTTACTTCCCTCTCTATGGCTACACCTTC	CASSYFPLYGYTF
.	TRBV19	TRBD1	TRBJ2-3	TGTGCCAGTAGCAGGACAGGGTGGAGACCAGATACGCAGTATTTT	CASSRTGWRPDTQYF
once	TRBV11-2	.	TRBJ1-1	TGTGCCAGCAGCTTAGCAACAGTTCGTTTCACTGAAGCTTTCTTT	CASSLATVRFTEAFF
.	TRBV7-9	TRBD2	TRBJ2-1	TGTGCCAGCAGCTTGAGCGGGGGGTCCTACAATGAGCAGTTCTTC	CASSLSGGSYNEQFF
.	TRBV19	TRBD1	TRBJ1-2	TGTGCCAGTACCCCCCTCGGGACAGGGCGCTATGGCTACACCTTC	CASTPLGTGRYGYTF
once	TRBV7-9	.	TRBJ1-2	TGTGCCAGCAGCTTCAAAGGGATCAACTATGGCTACACCTTC	CASSFKGINYGYTF
.	TRBV30	.	TRBJ1-2	TGTGCCTGGAGTGTAACCAGGGCCAAGAACCGCTATGGCTACACCTTC	CAWSVTRAKNRYGYTF
few	TRBV20-1	.	TRBJ1-4	TGCAGTGCTAGTTCGGTGGGAACGGCTAATGAAAAACTGTTTTTT	CSASSVGTANEKLFF
.	TRBV2	TRBD2	TRBJ2-1	TGTGCCAGCAGTGACGGGGGGGCGGTTGGTGAGCAGTTCTTC	CASSDGGAVGEQFF
once	TRBV6-1	.	TRBJ2-5	TGTGCCAGCAGTGAGGGGGGGCGGGAGACCCAGTACTTC	CASSEGGRETQYF
.	TRBV5-1	TRBD1	TRBJ1-2	TGCGCCAGCAGCACGACAGGGGAGGACGGCTACACCTTC	CASSTTGEDGYTF